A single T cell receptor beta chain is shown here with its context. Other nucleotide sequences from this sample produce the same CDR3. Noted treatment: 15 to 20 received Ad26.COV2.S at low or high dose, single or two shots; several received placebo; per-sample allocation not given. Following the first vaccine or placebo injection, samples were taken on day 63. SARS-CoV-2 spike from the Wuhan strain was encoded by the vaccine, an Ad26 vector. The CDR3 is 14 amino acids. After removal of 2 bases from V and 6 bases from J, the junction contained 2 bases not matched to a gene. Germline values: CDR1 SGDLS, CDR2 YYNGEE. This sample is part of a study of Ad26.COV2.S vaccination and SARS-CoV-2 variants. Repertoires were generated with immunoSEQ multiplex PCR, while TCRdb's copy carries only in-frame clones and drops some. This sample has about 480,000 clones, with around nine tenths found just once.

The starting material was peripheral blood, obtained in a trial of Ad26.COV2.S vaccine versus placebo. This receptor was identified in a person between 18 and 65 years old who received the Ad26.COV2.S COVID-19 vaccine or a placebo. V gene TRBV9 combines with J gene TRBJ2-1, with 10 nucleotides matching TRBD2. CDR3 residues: CASSVIAGGNEQFF. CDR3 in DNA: TGTGCCAGCAGCGTGATAGCGGGAGGCAATGAGCAGTTCTTC.